The rows below give T cell receptor beta chains drawn from one sample of a study of T cells in Graves' hyperthyroidism and ophthalmopathy. Each CDR3 protein gets one entry after TCRdb re-called the multiplex PCR reads with MiXCR. The table has around 300,000 distinct CDR3 sequences, approximately 21% seen once. What was sequenced was blood. These receptors all come from a young man with Graves' ophthalmopathy. Each CDR3 is given with its conserved first and last residue. D genes are given only for firm matches. Rows give clone size only sometimes, using once, few, many, or a class for an expanded clone.

v_call: TRBV11-3; d_call: NA; j_call: TRBJ2-5; clone_size: few; cdr3_aa: CASSPRYEETQYF; cdr3_nt: TGTGCCAGCAGCCCCCGCTACGAGGAGACCCAGTACTTC
v_call: TRBV7-6; d_call: TRBD2; j_call: TRBJ2-1; clone_size: many; cdr3_aa: CASSLSGSGDNEQFF; cdr3_nt: TGTGCCAGCAGCTTAAGCGGGAGTGGGGACAATGAGCAGTTCTTC
v_call: TRBV24-1; d_call: NA; j_call: TRBJ2-2; clone_size: NA; cdr3_aa: CATSDLRLAGELFF; cdr3_nt: TGTGCCACCAGTGATTTGCGGTTGGCCGGGGAGCTGTTTTTT
v_call: TRBV11-1; d_call: NA; j_call: TRBJ2-1; clone_size: NA; cdr3_aa: CASSLKGGRPLGEQFF; cdr3_nt: TGTGCCAGCAGCTTGAAGGGCGGCCGTCCCCTCGGGGAGCAGTTCTTC
v_call: TRBV7-2; d_call: NA; j_call: TRBJ1-5; clone_size: NA; cdr3_aa: CASSLAVEQPQHF; cdr3_nt: TGTGCCAGCAGCTTAGCGGTGGAACAGCCCCAGCATTTT
v_call: TRBV12-3/TRBV12-4; d_call: TRBD1; j_call: TRBJ1-6; clone_size: few; cdr3_aa: CASSRTGGSPLHF; cdr3_nt: TGTGCCAGCAGTAGGACAGGGGGTTCACCCCTCCACTTT
v_call: TRBV2; d_call: TRBD1; j_call: TRBJ2-3; clone_size: many; cdr3_aa: CASRTTGGGTDTQYF; cdr3_nt: TGTGCCAGCAGGACGACAGGGGGAGGCACAGATACGCAGTATTTT
v_call: TRBV7-3; d_call: TRBD1; j_call: TRBJ1-4; clone_size: NA; cdr3_aa: CASSGQGEKLFF; cdr3_nt: TGTGCCAGCAGCGGACAGGGTGAAAAACTGTTTTTT
v_call: TRBV30; d_call: TRBD2; j_call: TRBJ2-1; clone_size: NA; cdr3_aa: CAWSPSGTSGYEQFF; cdr3_nt: TGTGCCTGGAGTCCCTCCGGGACTAGCGGGTATGAGCAGTTCTTC
v_call: TRBV7-9; d_call: TRBD1; j_call: TRBJ2-5; clone_size: few; cdr3_aa: CASSLVGQGPETQYF; cdr3_nt: TGTGCCAGCAGCTTAGTGGGACAGGGACCGGAGACCCAGTACTTC
v_call: TRBV2; d_call: NA; j_call: TRBJ1-5; clone_size: many; cdr3_aa: CASSLDSYSNQPQHF; cdr3_nt: TGTGCCAGCAGTTTGGACAGTTATAGCAATCAGCCCCAGCATTTT
v_call: TRBV18; d_call: NA; j_call: TRBJ1-5; clone_size: few; cdr3_aa: CASSPIPARGFSNQPQHF; cdr3_nt: TGTGCCAGCTCACCAATCCCAGCGAGAGGGTTTAGCAATCAGCCCCAGCATTTT
v_call: TRBV7-2; d_call: NA; j_call: TRBJ2-2; clone_size: NA; cdr3_aa: CASSPTPVAGELFF; cdr3_nt: TGTGCCAGCAGCCCGACACCCGTAGCCGGGGAGCTGTTTTTT
v_call: TRBV20-1; d_call: TRBD2; j_call: TRBJ2-2; clone_size: few; cdr3_aa: CSARFSGSSGELFF; cdr3_nt: TGCAGTGCTAGATTTAGCGGGTCCTCCGGGGAGCTGTTTTTT
v_call: TRBV12-3/TRBV12-4; d_call: NA; j_call: TRBJ1-5; clone_size: few; cdr3_aa: CASSLYQGGQPQHF; cdr3_nt: TGTGCCAGCAGTTTGTATCAAGGGGGTCAGCCCCAGCATTTT
v_call: TRBV6-1; d_call: TRBD1; j_call: TRBJ2-1; clone_size: NA; cdr3_aa: CASRMDRVAYNEQFF; cdr3_nt: TGTGCCAGCAGAATGGACAGGGTGGCCTACAATGAGCAGTTCTTC
v_call: TRBV20-1; d_call: TRBD1; j_call: TRBJ2-7; clone_size: many; cdr3_aa: CSARVGTGSYEQYF; cdr3_nt: TGCAGTGCTAGAGTGGGGACAGGGTCCTACGAGCAGTACTTC
v_call: TRBV12-3/TRBV12-4; d_call: NA; j_call: TRBJ1-1; clone_size: few; cdr3_aa: CASNFGATRANTEAFF; cdr3_nt: TGTGCCAGCAATTTCGGGGCAACTAGGGCGAACACTGAAGCTTTCTTT
v_call: TRBV9; d_call: NA; j_call: TRBJ2-5; clone_size: many; cdr3_aa: CASSDDGSPRETQYF; cdr3_nt: TGTGCCAGCAGCGATGACGGAAGCCCCCGAGAGACCCAGTACTTC
v_call: TRBV6-5; d_call: TRBD1; j_call: TRBJ2-3; clone_size: many; cdr3_aa: CASSYRGDRVTDTQYF; cdr3_nt: TGTGCCAGCAGTTACCGCGGGGACAGGGTTACAGATACGCAGTATTTT
v_call: TRBV7-8; d_call: NA; j_call: TRBJ2-7; clone_size: many; cdr3_aa: CASSPRMGATGEQYF; cdr3_nt: TGTGCCAGCAGCCCAAGGATGGGAGCGACGGGGGAGCAGTACTTC
v_call: TRBV7-6; d_call: TRBD2; j_call: TRBJ2-1; clone_size: many; cdr3_aa: CASSLDGLAVNEQFF; cdr3_nt: TGTGCCAGCAGCTTAGACGGACTAGCGGTCAATGAGCAGTTCTTC
v_call: TRBV20-1; d_call: NA; j_call: TRBJ2-7; clone_size: NA; cdr3_aa: CSARDPAGSSYEQYF; cdr3_nt: TGCAGTGCTAGAGATCCCGCGGGAAGCTCCTACGAGCAGTACTTC
v_call: TRBV9; d_call: NA; j_call: TRBJ2-7; clone_size: many; cdr3_aa: CASSPQGAYEQYF; cdr3_nt: TGTGCCAGCAGCCCCCAGGGCGCCTACGAGCAGTACTTC
v_call: TRBV29-1; d_call: TRBD2; j_call: TRBJ2-1; clone_size: NA; cdr3_aa: CSAGSGRAMRNEQFF; cdr3_nt: TGCAGCGCCGGGAGCGGGAGGGCCATGAGAAATGAGCAGTTCTTC
v_call: TRBV2; d_call: NA; j_call: TRBJ2-1; clone_size: NA; cdr3_aa: CASSIQGFNEQFF; cdr3_nt: TGTGCCAGCAGTATCCAGGGGTTCAATGAGCAGTTCTTC
v_call: TRBV9; d_call: NA; j_call: TRBJ2-1; clone_size: NA; cdr3_aa: CASSVEDMSSYNEQFF; cdr3_nt: TGTGCCAGCAGCGTAGAGGACATGAGCTCCTACAATGAGCAGTTCTTC
v_call: TRBV2; d_call: NA; j_call: TRBJ1-5; clone_size: NA; cdr3_aa: CASSIQGLGSQPQHF; cdr3_nt: TGTGCCAGCAGTATACAGGGACTAGGAAGTCAGCCCCAGCATTTT
v_call: TRBV27; d_call: NA; j_call: TRBJ2-7; clone_size: few; cdr3_aa: CASSNRQSTYEQYF; cdr3_nt: TGTGCCAGCAGTAACCGACAGTCTACCTACGAGCAGTACTTC
v_call: TRBV6-1; d_call: NA; j_call: TRBJ2-5; clone_size: few; cdr3_aa: CASSEGGYFQETQYF; cdr3_nt: TGTGCCAGCAGTGAAGGGGGGTATTTCCAAGAGACCCAGTACTTC
v_call: TRBV29-1; d_call: NA; j_call: TRBJ2-7; clone_size: few; cdr3_aa: CSVQGSHEQYF; cdr3_nt: TGCAGCGTTCAGGGTTCCCACGAGCAGTACTTC
v_call: TRBV30; d_call: NA; j_call: TRBJ2-3; clone_size: many; cdr3_aa: CAWSDSPDTQYF; cdr3_nt: TGTGCCTGGAGTGATAGCCCAGATACGCAGTATTTT
v_call: TRBV27; d_call: NA; j_call: TRBJ1-5; clone_size: few; cdr3_aa: CASSLSPDGSNQPQHF; cdr3_nt: TGTGCCAGCAGTTTATCGCCAGATGGGAGCAATCAGCCCCAGCATTTT
v_call: TRBV2; d_call: NA; j_call: TRBJ1-6; clone_size: many; cdr3_aa: CASSFGDLGSPLHF; cdr3_nt: TGTGCCAGCAGTTTCGGGGACTTAGGTTCACCCCTCCACTTT
v_call: TRBV12-3/TRBV12-4; d_call: TRBD1; j_call: TRBJ1-3; clone_size: few; cdr3_aa: CASSEDRRSGNTIYF; cdr3_nt: TGTGCCAGCAGTGAGGACAGGCGCTCTGGAAACACCATATATTTT
v_call: TRBV30; d_call: TRBD1; j_call: TRBJ1-5; clone_size: few; cdr3_aa: CAWSVDRGPQPQHF; cdr3_nt: TGTGCCTGGAGCGTCGACAGGGGGCCTCAGCCCCAGCATTTT
v_call: TRBV28; d_call: NA; j_call: TRBJ2-2; clone_size: many; cdr3_aa: CASSHDRLPVRELFF; cdr3_nt: TGTGCCAGCAGTCACGACAGGCTACCGGTCCGGGAGCTGTTTTTT
v_call: TRBV28; d_call: NA; j_call: TRBJ2-7; clone_size: many; cdr3_aa: CASSLRPSYEQYF; cdr3_nt: TGTGCCAGCAGTTTAAGGCCTAGCTACGAGCAGTACTTC
v_call: TRBV5-1; d_call: TRBD2; j_call: TRBJ2-2; clone_size: few; cdr3_aa: CASSSGTSGRKTGELFF; cdr3_nt: TGCGCCAGCAGCTCCGGGACTAGCGGGAGGAAGACCGGGGAGCTGTTTTTT